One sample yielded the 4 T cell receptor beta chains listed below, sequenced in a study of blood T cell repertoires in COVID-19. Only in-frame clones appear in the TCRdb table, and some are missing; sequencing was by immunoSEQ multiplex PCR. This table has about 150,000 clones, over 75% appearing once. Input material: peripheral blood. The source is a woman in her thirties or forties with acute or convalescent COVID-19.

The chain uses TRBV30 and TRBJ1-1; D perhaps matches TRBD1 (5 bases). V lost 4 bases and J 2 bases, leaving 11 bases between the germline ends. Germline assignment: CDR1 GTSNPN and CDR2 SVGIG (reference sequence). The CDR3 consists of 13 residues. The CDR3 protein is CAWTRTGNTEAFF. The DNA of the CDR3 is TGTGCCTGGACGCGAACAGGAAACACTGAAGCTTTCTTT.

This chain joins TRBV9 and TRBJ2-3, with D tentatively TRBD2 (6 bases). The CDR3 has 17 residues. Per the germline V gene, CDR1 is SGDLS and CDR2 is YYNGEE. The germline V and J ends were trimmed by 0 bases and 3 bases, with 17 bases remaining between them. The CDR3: CASSVELLREETDTQYF. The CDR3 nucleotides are TGTGCCAGCAGCGTAGAATTGTTGAGGGAGGAGACAGATACGCAGTATTTT.

CDR3 in amino acids: CASSIEAGSSYNEQFF. The CDR3 region has the DNA TGTGCCAGTAGTATAGAAGCTGGGAGCTCCTACAATGAGCAGTTCTTC. This chain joins TRBV19 and TRBJ2-1; possibly TRBD2 for D (5 bases). V was clipped by 0 bases and J by 0 bases, with 9 bases between them. CDR3 length equals 16 residues. CDR1 LNHDA and CDR2 SQIVND come from the germline V gene (reference sequence).

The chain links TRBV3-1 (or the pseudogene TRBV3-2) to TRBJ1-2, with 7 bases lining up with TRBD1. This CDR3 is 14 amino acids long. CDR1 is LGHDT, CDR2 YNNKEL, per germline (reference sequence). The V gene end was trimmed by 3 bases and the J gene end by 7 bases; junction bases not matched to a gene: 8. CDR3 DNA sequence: TGTGCCAGCAGCCATAACCAGGGGGTTGGTGGCTACACCTTC. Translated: CASSHNQGVGGYTF.